Presented here are 30 T cell receptor beta chains from one specimen sequenced in a study of cytomegalovirus exposure and HLA in healthy donors. PCR involved 60 Vbeta and 13 Jbeta primers. Clones were sequenced by immunoSEQ multiplex PCR, and TCRdb holds only the in-frame ones, with some missing. The table records about 210,000 clones, about 80% of them present only once. Sequencing was performed on PBMCs. These receptors were obtained from a male donor in good health and CMV-seronegative.

V usage is TRBV28 and J usage is TRBJ1-1; D gene uncertain. The CDR3 has 14 amino acids. Trimming left V 2 bases short and J 1 base short, with 8 bases between. Germline V gene lookup returns CDR1 MDHEN and CDR2 SYDVKM. CDR3 coding DNA: TGTGCCAGCAGTTTAGCGGGGAAGAACACTGAAGCTTTCTTT. Translating gives CASSLAGKNTEAFF.

The rearrangement links TRBV6-5 to TRBJ2-7, with TRBD1 identical over 9 bases. V was pared by 6 bases and J by 7 bases, with 13 bases of the junction left unmatched. Germline V CDR1 and CDR2: MNHEY, SVGAGI. CDR3 size: 15 residues. Here the CDR3 reads CASRDPGTGRREQYF. CDR3 coding DNA: TGTGCCAGCAGAGACCCCGGGACAGGGAGGCGGGAGCAGTACTTC.

This clone occurred a few times. At one of its ends the junction is not consistent with the germline gene, which may arise from a read error. This chain uses TRBV7-7 with TRBJ1-1; weak D call: TRBD1 (5 bases). CDR1 is SSHAT, CDR2 FNYEAQ, per germline (reference sequence). The CDR3 has 13 residues. The CDR3 DNA is TGTGCTAGCAGCTTTACGCGGGGGACTGAAGCTTTCTTT. Translating gives CASSFTRGTEAFF.

The chain links TRBV7-2 to TRBJ1-4; 7 nucleotides line up with TRBD1. CDR1 SGHTA and CDR2 FQGNSA come from the germline V gene. The J segment lost 4 bases and the V segment lost 2 bases, leaving 4 bases of the junction unmatched. CDR3 length: 15 residues. The CDR3 here is CASSLRGQHNEKLFF. The CDR3 coding sequence is TGTGCCAGCAGCTTAAGGGGACAGCATAATGAAAAACTGTTTTTT.

This clone came up once. This sequence joins TRBV18 and TRBJ2-3, with a weak D call TRBD2 (6 bases). V lost 1 base and J 7 bases, leaving 15 bases between the germline ends. Germline V lookup: CDR1 KGHSH, CDR2 LQKENI. The CDR3 extends over 15 amino acids. The CDR3 DNA reads TGTGCCAGCTCACCACAATCTTCGGGGACTTATACGCAGTATTTT. Translation gives CASSPQSSGTYTQYF.

The chain links TRBV7-2 to TRBJ2-7; tentative D call: TRBD2 (6 bases). V was clipped by 8 bases and J by 2 bases, with 22 bases between them. Per germline, CDR1 SGHTA and CDR2 FQGNSA. CDR3 length: 16 amino acids. CDR3 in amino acids: CASATAGGKPPYEQYF. CDR3 sequence (DNA): TGTGCCAGCGCGACAGCGGGCGGGAAACCCCCCTACGAGCAGTACTTC. Supplemented by reference TRBV7-2 and TRBJ2-7, the full variable domain reads GAGVSQSPSNKVTEKGKDVELRCDPISGHTALYWYRQSLGQGLEFLIYFQGNSAPDKSGLPSDRFSAERTGGSVSTLTIQRTQQEDSAVYLCASATAGGKPPYEQYFGPGTRLTVT.

The chain combines TRBV27 with TRBJ2-7; D possibly corresponds to TRBD1 (6 bases). V shed 0 bases and J shed 4 bases, with 13 bases lying between them. This CDR3 is 15 amino acids long. The germline gives CDR1 MNHEY, CDR2 SMNVEV (reference sequence). The CDR3 is CASSLSSSGVYEQYF. Here the CDR3 DNA reads TGTGCCAGCAGTTTATCGAGTTCAGGGGTGTACGAGCAGTACTTC.

This chain joins TRBV6-4 and TRBJ2-2; TRBD2 agrees at 11 bases. The germline gives CDR1 MRHNA, CDR2 SNTAGT. The CDR3 extends over 15 amino acids. With 5 bases clipped from V and 4 bases from J, the junction kept 3 bases outside the gene matches. This CDR3 is CASSLLAGGTGELFF. The DNA for the CDR3 is TGTGCCAGCAGTCTTCTAGCGGGGGGCACCGGGGAGCTGTTTTTT.

The V call is TRBV19, the J call TRBJ1-5; D remains unclear. This CDR3 spans 11 amino acids. Deletions cut 8 bases from V and 10 bases from J, with 12 bases between. Germline CDR1 is LNHDA and CDR2 is SQIVND (reference sequence). CDR3 sequence reads: CASSDYTPQHF. CDR3 nucleotide sequence: TGTGCCAGTTCCGACTACACACCCCAGCATTTT.

This clone was seen more than once but under ten times. The V call is TRBV5-1, the J call TRBJ2-1; 12 positions agree with TRBD2. The CDR3 covers 15 residues. The ends lost 5 bases at V and 8 bases at J; junction bases unmatched: 8. Germline V gene sequence: CDR1 SGHRS, CDR2 YFSETQ. The CDR3 DNA sequence: TGCGCCAGCAGGGTCGCTAGCGGGGGGGCTTATGAGCAGTTCTTC. Translation gives CASRVASGGAYEQFF.

This chain joins TRBV11-3 and TRBJ2-7; 7 bases match TRBD1. The CDR3 loop spans 14 amino acids. In germline, CDR1 is SGHNT, CDR2 YENEEA. With V trimmed by 5 bases and J by 0 bases, 4 bases remained unmatched. CDR3 residues: CASSLRGYSYEQYF. The CDR3 DNA is TGTGCCAGCAGCCTCAGGGGGTACTCCTACGAGCAGTACTTC.

The chain has TRBV27 and TRBJ2-3; tentatively, D is TRBD1 (6 bases). The CDR3 totals 16 residues. V lost 5 bases, J lost 8 bases, and 23 bases lay in between. Germline CDR1 and CDR2: MNHEY and SMNVEV (reference sequence). CDR3 coding DNA: TGTGCCAGCAGTACCCGGGACATTCAAGCGCACGGTACGCAGTATTTT. Amino acid sequence: CASSTRDIQAHGTQYF.

The rearrangement uses TRBV6-6 and TRBJ2-1, with 7 nucleotides matching TRBD1. Germline V gives CDR1 MNHNY, CDR2 SVGAGI (reference sequence). This CDR3 region has 12 residues. The J segment lost 9 bases and the V segment lost 2 bases, leaving 1 base of the junction unmatched. The CDR3, as DNA: TGTGCCAGCAGTTACGACAGGGCTGAGCAGTTCTTC. This gives the protein CASSYDRAEQFF.

The V and J genes are TRBV6-6 and TRBJ2-1, with TRBD2 identical over 10 bases. CDR1 is MNHNY and CDR2 is SVGAGI in the germline V gene (reference sequence). Trimming cost V 10 bases and J 0 bases; bases outside gene matches: 6. The CDR3 covers 15 residues. The CDR3 protein is CAIRTSGSSYNEQFF. CDR3 nucleotides: TGTGCCATCCGGACTAGCGGAAGCTCCTACAATGAGCAGTTCTTC.

The CDR3 coding sequence is TGTGCCATCAGTGGAGGGCACAGGGGACTTTACGAGCAGTACTTC. This sequence encodes CAISGGHRGLYEQYF. The chain employs TRBV10-3 and TRBJ2-7; tentative D call: TRBD1 (7 bases). Deletions cut 4 bases from V and 4 bases from J, with 17 bases between. The CDR3 has 15 residues. Germline V gene data show CDR1 as ENHRY and CDR2 as SYGVKD.

V usage is TRBV6-5 and J usage is TRBJ1-2; TRBD1 matches 9 bases. J gave up 6 bases and V 4 bases, and 9 bases lay outside the gene matches. The CDR3 sequence is 15 residues long. Germline V gene data show CDR1 as MNHEY and CDR2 as SVGAGI. CDR3 in amino acids: CASSSRDRASHGYTF. The DNA for the CDR3 is TGTGCCAGCAGTTCCAGGGACAGGGCAAGCCATGGCTACACCTTC.

This clone turned up a few times. The chain couples TRBV5-4 to TRBJ1-2, with TRBD1 matching over 9 bases. Germline V gene sequence: CDR1 SGHNT, CDR2 YYREEE (reference sequence). The CDR3 consists of 15 residues. V shed 0 bases and J 4 bases; nucleotides not matched to a gene: 4. The CDR3 protein is CASSLVGTGIYGYTF. The CDR3 DNA reads as TGTGCCAGCAGCTTGGTTGGGACAGGGATCTATGGCTACACCTTC.

As DNA, the CDR3 is TGTGCCAGCAGACAAAGGACAGCGAACACCGGGGAGCTGTTTTTT. Its translation: CASRQRTANTGELFF. The genes are TRBV2 and TRBJ2-2, with a weak D call TRBD1 (6 bases). The CDR3 sequence is 15 residues long. Germline CDR1 and CDR2: SNHLY and FYNNEI. With 6 bases removed from V and 0 bases from J, the gap between germline ends came to 11 bases.

The rearrangement joins TRBV19 to TRBJ2-7; D gene unclear. There are 12 residues in the CDR3. Trimming shortened V by 4 bases and J by 6 bases, and 10 bases separated the two germline ends. The germline CDR1 and CDR2 sequences are LNHDA and SQIVND (reference sequence). The CDR3: CASSTRNGEQYF. The CDR3 region has the DNA TGTGCCAGTAGTACGAGAAACGGCGAGCAGTACTTC.

Note on this clone: The junction shows a germline mismatch at one end, possibly a read error. The CDR3 coding sequence is TGTTCCAGCAGCTTACTAGCCGGTACTGGAAACACCATATATTTT. Translating it yields CSSSLLAGTGNTIYF. The chain employs TRBV7-9 and TRBJ1-3, with D unclear. The CDR3 consists of 15 residues. Germline-derived CDR1 and CDR2 are SEHNR and FQNEAQ (reference sequence).

This chain links TRBV15 with TRBJ1-1; maybe TRBD1 (5 bases). The length of the CDR3 is 14 residues. Germline CDR1 LNHNV, CDR2 YYDKDF (reference sequence). The V end lost 4 bases, the J end lost 4 bases, and 13 bases lay between the germline ends. The CDR3 sequence is CATSTTQGSTEAFF. DNA of the CDR3: TGTGCCACCAGCACCACGCAGGGTAGCACTGAAGCTTTCTTT.

Only a few counts were recorded for this clone. The CDR3 sequence: CASSYDGSYEQYF. CDR3 nucleotide sequence: TGTGCCAGCAGCTATGACGGGTCCTACGAGCAGTACTTC. V and J are TRBV9 and TRBJ2-7; no clear D gene. Trimming removed 4 bases at V and 1 base at J, with 9 bases between. The germline CDR1 and CDR2 sequences are SGDLS and YYNGEE. The CDR3 totals 13 residues.

Note on this clone: The junction differs from germline at one of its ends, possibly a read error. This rearrangement joins TRBV7-9 to TRBJ2-7, with D possibly TRBD2 on 6 matching bases. CDR1 is SEHNR, CDR2 FQNEAQ, per germline (reference sequence). The CDR3 is 14 amino acids. CDR3 sequence reads: CSSSLVGTYYEQYF. CDR3 bases: TGTTCCAGCAGCTTAGTCGGGACTTACTACGAGCAGTACTTC.

The chain couples TRBV28 to TRBJ1-1, with 10 bases that match TRBD1. V was clipped by 2 bases and J by 2 bases; unmatched bases: 5. Per the germline V gene, CDR1 is MDHEN and CDR2 is SYDVKM. CDR3 length: 16 amino acids. The CDR3: CASSLTWTGGNTEAFF. The DNA for the CDR3 is TGTGCCAGCAGTTTAACCTGGACAGGGGGTAACACTGAAGCTTTCTTT.

The rearrangement uses TRBV6-6 and TRBJ1-2; D is unresolved. V was shortened by 7 bases and J by 8 bases, with 20 bases between the two germline ends. CDR1 MNHNY and CDR2 SVGAGI come from the germline V gene (reference sequence). This CDR3 is built from 14 residues. In nucleotides, the CDR3 is TGTGCCAGCACTCACGGACGGGGAGCGGGGGGCTACACCTTC. Translated, it gives CASTHGRGAGGYTF.

The chain has TRBV5-1 and TRBJ1-1; TRBD1 aligns across 8 bases. The V gene end was trimmed by 5 bases and the J gene end by 0 bases; junction bases not matched to a gene: 9. In germline, CDR1 is SGHRS, CDR2 YFSETQ. The CDR3 extends over 16 amino acids. The CDR3 protein is CASSGGPQGVNTEAFF. The CDR3 coding sequence is TGCGCCAGCAGTGGCGGGCCACAGGGGGTGAACACTGAAGCTTTCTTT.

V is TRBV28 and J is TRBJ2-7; D is possibly TRBD1 (6 bases). Germline-derived CDR1 and CDR2 are MDHEN and SYDVKM. Trimming removed 1 base at V and 1 base at J, with 20 bases between. The CDR3 is 18 amino acids. The CDR3 loop is CASSLSPLHQGQSYEQYF. Written as DNA, the CDR3 is TGTGCCAGCAGTTTATCGCCCCTCCATCAGGGGCAGTCCTACGAGCAGTACTTC.

V usage is TRBV9 and J usage is TRBJ2-3; 13 nucleotides agree with TRBD2. This CDR3 is 17 amino acids long. J gave up 3 bases and V 1 base, and 5 bases lay outside the gene matches. Looked up from germline, CDR1 is SGDLS and CDR2 is YYNGEE. The DNA for the CDR3 is TGTGCCAGCAGCGTATTCAGGACTAGCGGGAGTACAGATACGCAGTATTTT. Residues: CASSVFRTSGSTDTQYF.

As concerns this clone: This CDR3 is also generated by other DNA sequences in the sample. This chain connects TRBV10-3 to TRBJ2-3; TRBD2 matches 7 bases. The germline gives CDR1 ENHRY, CDR2 SYGVKD. CDR3 size: 14 residues. The trim removed 4 bases at V and 0 bases at J, leaving 1 base unmatched. The DNA for the CDR3 is TGTGCCATCAGTGTTAGCGGGAGCACAGATACGCAGTATTTT. It encodes CAISVSGSTDTQYF.

This clone was seen more than once but under ten times. The chain carries TRBV27 and TRBJ2-7; 7 bases match TRBD2. This CDR3 contains 16 residues. The junction had 10 bases not matched to a gene; V was cut back by 3 bases and J by 2 bases. CDR1 MNHEY and CDR2 SMNVEV come from the germline V gene (reference sequence). The CDR3 DNA follows: TGTGCCAGCAGTTTTAGGCTAGCGGCCTCGCCCTACGAGCAGTACTTC. It encodes CASSFRLAASPYEQYF.